The clone carrying this TCR beta chain was detected a few times. The antigen is undetermined. TCRdb re-called the 5' RACE reads with MiXCR, one entry per CDR3 protein. This sample has more than 250,000 distinct CDR3 sequences; roughly 8.6% occur once, and the top ten carry around 2.1%. The source of the sample is a study of identical twins. Study outcomes and limitations: Within cord blood, abundant beta clonotypes carried fewer insertions, but memory repertoires showed no such trend.

Germline V gene data show CDR1 as SNHLY and CDR2 as FYNNEI. The CDR3 totals 16 residues. Trimming stripped 7 bases from V and 6 bases from J, with 25 bases between. These data also featured in a second study, about yellow fever vaccine responses in identical twins.

The TCR sequence derives from a woman younger than 35 in good health. The rearrangement joins TRBV2 to TRBJ2-7; possible D gene TRBD2, 6 bases. Specimen: memory (CD45RO+) T cells sorted from blood. As DNA, the CDR3 is TGTGCCAGCACCAATTTGGGGGAACTAGCCTCGGGCGAGCAGTACTTC. Protein: CASTNLGELASGEQYF.